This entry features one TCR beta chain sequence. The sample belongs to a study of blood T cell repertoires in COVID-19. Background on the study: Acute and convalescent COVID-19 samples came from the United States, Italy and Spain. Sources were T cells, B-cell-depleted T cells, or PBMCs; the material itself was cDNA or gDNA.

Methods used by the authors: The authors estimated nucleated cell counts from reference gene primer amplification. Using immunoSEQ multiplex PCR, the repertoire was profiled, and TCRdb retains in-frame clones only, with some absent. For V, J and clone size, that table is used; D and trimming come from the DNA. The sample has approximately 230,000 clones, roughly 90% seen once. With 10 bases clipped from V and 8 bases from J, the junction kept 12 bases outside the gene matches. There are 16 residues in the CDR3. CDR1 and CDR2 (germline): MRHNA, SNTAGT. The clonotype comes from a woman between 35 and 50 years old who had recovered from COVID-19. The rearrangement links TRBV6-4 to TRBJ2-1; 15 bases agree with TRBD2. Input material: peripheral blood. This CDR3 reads CATSPGLAGGPHEQFF. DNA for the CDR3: TGTGCCACTTCTCCCGGACTAGCGGGAGGGCCCCATGAGCAGTTCTTC.